Listed below are T cell receptor beta chains from one sample, sequenced in a study of T cell responses to AZD1222 COVID-19 vaccine. The method was immunoSEQ multiplex PCR; TCRdb's version includes in-frame clones alone and lacks a portion of them. The table has more than 85,000 clones, 85% to 95% seen once. The source material was peripheral blood, sampled on day 0 of AZD1222 vaccination. These receptors were obtained from an adult in good health. Each CDR3 is given with its conserved first and last residue. Each record gives: V gene, J gene, D gene, clone size, CDR3 protein, CDR3 DNA. A D gene is named only where the DNA matches it firmly. Only some rows state a clone size, as once, few, many or a class for expanded clones.

v_gene: TRBV10-3; j_gene: TRBJ2-5; d_gene: -; abundance: -; CDR3aa: CAISDAGSAETQYF; CDR3nt: TGTGCCATCAGTGATGCGGGGTCGGCAGAGACCCAGTACTTC
v_gene: TRBV28; j_gene: TRBJ1-1; d_gene: -; abundance: -; CDR3aa: CASRTSAGNTEAFF; CDR3nt: TGTGCCAGTCGAACTTCGGCAGGGAACACTGAAGCTTTCTTT
v_gene: TRBV7-8; j_gene: TRBJ1-1; d_gene: -; abundance: once; CDR3aa: CASSLAFYLKTAFF; CDR3nt: TGTGCCAGCAGCTTAGCTTTTTACCTTAAGACAGCTTTCTTT
v_gene: TRBV5-8; j_gene: TRBJ1-3; d_gene: -; abundance: few; CDR3aa: CASSLDTLSGNTIYF; CDR3nt: TGTGCCAGCAGCTTGGACACACTCTCTGGAAACACCATATATTTT
v_gene: TRBV2; j_gene: TRBJ1-2; d_gene: -; abundance: -; CDR3aa: CASTAESRGGYTF; CDR3nt: TGTGCCAGCACCGCAGAATCAAGAGGTGGCTACACCTTC
v_gene: TRBV19; j_gene: TRBJ1-2; d_gene: -; abundance: -; CDR3aa: CASSISTAYGYTF; CDR3nt: TGTGCCAGTAGTATATCCACGGCTTATGGCTACACCTTC
v_gene: TRBV19; j_gene: TRBJ1-1; d_gene: -; abundance: once; CDR3aa: CASSVDRNTEAFF; CDR3nt: TGTGCCAGTAGTGTTGACAGAAACACTGAAGCTTTCTTT
v_gene: TRBV18; j_gene: TRBJ2-1; d_gene: TRBD2; abundance: few; CDR3aa: CASSERPSGTTREQFF; CDR3nt: TGTGCCAGCTCCGAGCGCCCCTCCGGGACTACCAGGGAGCAGTTCTTC
v_gene: TRBV3-1/TRBV3-2; j_gene: TRBJ2-2; d_gene: -; abundance: -; CDR3aa: CASSLPDSPNTGELFF; CDR3nt: TGTGCCAGCAGCCTACCGGACAGCCCGAACACCGGGGAGCTGTTTTTT
v_gene: TRBV7-9; j_gene: TRBJ2-1; d_gene: -; abundance: once; CDR3aa: CASSLIGQGSYNEQFF; CDR3nt: TGTGCCAGCAGTTTAATAGGGCAGGGCTCCTACAATGAGCAGTTCTTC
v_gene: TRBV5-1; j_gene: TRBJ1-3; d_gene: -; abundance: -; CDR3aa: CASSLDGSPGNTIYF; CDR3nt: TGCGCCAGCAGCTTGGACGGGAGCCCTGGAAACACCATATATTTT
v_gene: TRBV19; j_gene: TRBJ1-1; d_gene: -; abundance: -; CDR3aa: CASRGGPLLDTEAFF; CDR3nt: TGTGCCAGTAGAGGGGGGCCGTTGTTGGACACTGAAGCTTTCTTT
v_gene: TRBV5-8; j_gene: TRBJ2-7; d_gene: -; abundance: once; CDR3aa: CASDFGGYYEQYF; CDR3nt: TGTGCCAGCGACTTCGGGGGATACTACGAGCAGTACTTC
v_gene: TRBV12-3/TRBV12-4; j_gene: TRBJ1-5; d_gene: -; abundance: -; CDR3aa: CASTLGWAQPQHF; CDR3nt: TGTGCCAGCACCCTAGGGTGGGCACAGCCCCAGCATTTT
v_gene: TRBV28; j_gene: TRBJ1-2; d_gene: TRBD1; abundance: -; CDR3aa: CASSLYRGYGYTF; CDR3nt: TGTGCCAGCAGTTTATACAGGGGCTATGGCTACACCTTC
v_gene: TRBV30; j_gene: TRBJ2-7; d_gene: -; abundance: -; CDR3aa: CAWSDAGWSAYF; CDR3nt: TGTGCCTGGAGTGATGCAGGGTGGAGCGCGTACTTC
v_gene: TRBV25-1; j_gene: TRBJ1-6; d_gene: -; abundance: -; CDR3aa: CASTGLTNSPLHF; CDR3nt: TGTGCCAGCACCGGCCTCACGAATTCACCCCTCCACTTT
v_gene: TRBV6-5; j_gene: TRBJ1-2; d_gene: -; abundance: -; CDR3aa: CASRITGKFGYTF; CDR3nt: TGTGCCAGCAGAATAACAGGGAAATTTGGCTACACCTTC
v_gene: TRBV6-6; j_gene: TRBJ1-2; d_gene: TRBD1; abundance: -; CDR3aa: CASSYSKTGGPYTF; CDR3nt: TGTGCCAGCAGTTACTCGAAGACAGGGGGACCCTACACCTTC
v_gene: TRBV5-1; j_gene: TRBJ1-2; d_gene: TRBD1; abundance: -; CDR3aa: CASSLGQGDDGYTF; CDR3nt: TGCGCCAGCAGCTTGGGACAGGGGGACGATGGCTACACCTTC
v_gene: TRBV5-1; j_gene: TRBJ1-2; d_gene: TRBD1; abundance: -; CDR3aa: CASSWQGDNYGYTF; CDR3nt: TGCGCCAGCAGCTGGCAGGGGGACAACTATGGCTACACCTTC
v_gene: TRBV6-2/TRBV6-3; j_gene: TRBJ1-1; d_gene: TRBD1; abundance: -; CDR3aa: CASSSRGLVTEAFF; CDR3nt: TGTGCCAGCAGTTCCAGGGGGCTAGTCACTGAAGCTTTCTTT
v_gene: TRBV28; j_gene: TRBJ1-4; d_gene: -; abundance: -; CDR3aa: CASRGAANEKLFF; CDR3nt: TGTGCCAGCCGGGGGGCGGCTAATGAAAAACTGTTTTTT
v_gene: TRBV15; j_gene: TRBJ1-1; d_gene: -; abundance: -; CDR3aa: CATARGDMNTEAFF; CDR3nt: TGTGCCACCGCTAGGGGAGATATGAACACTGAAGCTTTCTTT
v_gene: TRBV28; j_gene: TRBJ1-4; d_gene: -; abundance: -; CDR3aa: CASSLLGGTNEKLFF; CDR3nt: TGTGCCAGCAGTTTGTTGGGGGGAACTAATGAAAAACTGTTTTTT
v_gene: TRBV5-6; j_gene: TRBJ1-6; d_gene: -; abundance: -; CDR3aa: CASSFQGSPLHF; CDR3nt: TGTGCCAGCAGTTTCCAGGGTTCACCCCTCCACTTT
v_gene: TRBV3-1/TRBV3-2; j_gene: TRBJ1-5; d_gene: -; abundance: -; CDR3aa: CASSQDHSGSGQPQHF; CDR3nt: TGTGCCAGCAGCCAAGATCACTCCGGATCGGGACAGCCCCAGCATTTT
v_gene: TRBV6-5; j_gene: TRBJ2-7; d_gene: -; abundance: -; CDR3aa: CASRNPSTRGNF; CDR3nt: TGTGCCAGCAGGAACCCAAGTACAAGGGGGAACTTC
v_gene: TRBV2; j_gene: TRBJ1-6; d_gene: TRBD1; abundance: -; CDR3aa: CASSERGQKGPFLSYNSPLHF; CDR3nt: TGTGCCAGCAGTGAGAGGGGGCAGAAAGGGCCCTTTCTCTCCTATAATTCACCCCTCCACTTT
v_gene: TRBV30; j_gene: TRBJ1-2; d_gene: -; abundance: -; CDR3aa: CAYQGHDGYTF; CDR3nt: TGTGCCTACCAGGGGCATGATGGCTACACCTTC
v_gene: TRBV7-9; j_gene: TRBJ2-7; d_gene: -; abundance: -; CDR3aa: CASSLDTGQIYEQYF; CDR3nt: TGTGCCAGCAGCTTAGATACAGGGCAAATCTACGAGCAGTACTTC
v_gene: TRBV7-9; j_gene: TRBJ1-2; d_gene: -; abundance: -; CDR3aa: CASSSVPGLVTF; CDR3nt: TGTGCCAGCAGCTCCGTTCCGGGGTTGGTAACCTTC
v_gene: TRBV7-9; j_gene: TRBJ1-6; d_gene: -; abundance: -; CDR3aa: CASSLGGTYNSPLHF; CDR3nt: TGTGCCAGCAGCTTAGGGGGAACCTATAATTCACCCCTCCACTTT
v_gene: TRBV9; j_gene: TRBJ1-3; d_gene: TRBD1; abundance: -; CDR3aa: CASSVGQSSGNTIYF; CDR3nt: TGTGCCAGCAGCGTGGGACAGAGCTCTGGAAACACCATATATTTT
v_gene: TRBV4-2; j_gene: TRBJ1-1; d_gene: -; abundance: -; CDR3aa: CASSQDGVDGRRAFF; CDR3nt: TGTGCCAGCAGCCAAGATGGGGTGGACGGTCGGAGAGCTTTCTTT
v_gene: TRBV12-3/TRBV12-4; j_gene: TRBJ1-6; d_gene: -; abundance: -; CDR3aa: CASSPGGNSPLHF; CDR3nt: TGTGCCAGCAGCCCGGGGGGAAATTCACCCCTCCACTTT
v_gene: TRBV30; j_gene: TRBJ1-4; d_gene: -; abundance: -; CDR3aa: CAWSVEPATNEKLFF; CDR3nt: TGTGCCTGGAGTGTAGAGCCCGCAACTAATGAAAAACTGTTTTTT
v_gene: TRBV3-1/TRBV3-2; j_gene: TRBJ1-2; d_gene: -; abundance: once; CDR3aa: CASSQDRELNYGYTF; CDR3nt: TGTGCCAGCAGCCAAGATAGAGAGTTAAACTATGGCTACACCTTC
v_gene: TRBV12-3/TRBV12-4; j_gene: TRBJ1-5; d_gene: -; abundance: few; CDR3aa: CASRGRWDQPQHF; CDR3nt: TGTGCCAGCAGGGGTCGGTGGGATCAGCCCCAGCATTTT
v_gene: TRBV11-2; j_gene: TRBJ1-4; d_gene: -; abundance: -; CDR3aa: CASSLVFSTNEKLFF; CDR3nt: TGTGCCAGCAGCTTAGTTTTCTCAACTAATGAAAAACTGTTTTTT
v_gene: TRBV11-1; j_gene: TRBJ1-1; d_gene: TRBD1; abundance: -; CDR3aa: CASSLRQGAEAFF; CDR3nt: TGTGCCAGCAGCTTAAGGCAGGGGGCTGAAGCTTTCTTT
v_gene: TRBV11-1; j_gene: TRBJ1-6; d_gene: TRBD1; abundance: -; CDR3aa: CASSLYRGYSPLHF; CDR3nt: TGTGCCAGCAGCTTATACAGGGGCTACTCGCCCCTCCACTTT
v_gene: TRBV5-6; j_gene: TRBJ1-2; d_gene: -; abundance: once; CDR3aa: CASSLERLYGYTF; CDR3nt: TGTGCCAGCAGCTTGGAACGTCTTTATGGCTACACCTTC
v_gene: TRBV6-5; j_gene: TRBJ2-1; d_gene: -; abundance: -; CDR3aa: CARGGADEQFF; CDR3nt: TGTGCCAGGGGGGGGGCGGATGAGCAGTTCTTC
v_gene: TRBV6-1; j_gene: TRBJ1-5; d_gene: -; abundance: -; CDR3aa: CASSDSYQPQHF; CDR3nt: TGTGCCAGCAGTGACAGTTATCAGCCCCAGCATTTT
v_gene: TRBV6-4; j_gene: TRBJ1-1; d_gene: -; abundance: once; CDR3aa: CASSDLPILGHTEAFF; CDR3nt: TGTGCCAGCAGTGATTTACCCATTTTGGGACACACTGAAGCTTTCTTT
v_gene: TRBV9; j_gene: TRBJ1-6; d_gene: -; abundance: -; CDR3aa: CASSVAGGRTNNSPLHF; CDR3nt: TGTGCCAGCAGCGTAGCTGGGGGGCGAACCAATAATTCACCCCTCCACTTT
v_gene: TRBV2; j_gene: TRBJ1-1; d_gene: -; abundance: -; CDR3aa: CASSTGVRTEAFF; CDR3nt: TGTGCCAGCAGTACAGGTGTACGAACTGAAGCTTTCTTT
v_gene: TRBV12-3/TRBV12-4; j_gene: TRBJ1-5; d_gene: -; abundance: -; CDR3aa: CASSLGANQPQHF; CDR3nt: TGTGCCAGCAGTTTGGGTGCCAATCAGCCCCAGCATTTT
v_gene: TRBV10-3; j_gene: TRBJ1-1; d_gene: TRBD1; abundance: -; CDR3aa: CAISISGGEAFF; CDR3nt: TGTGCCATCAGTATATCAGGGGGTGAAGCTTTCTTT
v_gene: TRBV27; j_gene: TRBJ2-1; d_gene: -; abundance: -; CDR3aa: CASSPRADTSSYNEQFF; CDR3nt: TGTGCCAGCAGTCCCCGGGCCGACACTAGCTCCTACAATGAGCAGTTCTTC
v_gene: TRBV7-9; j_gene: TRBJ1-5; d_gene: -; abundance: -; CDR3aa: CASSSGRGVNQPQHF; CDR3nt: TGTGCCAGCAGCTCCGGACGGGGGGTCAATCAGCCCCAGCATTTT
v_gene: TRBV6-1; j_gene: TRBJ2-7; d_gene: -; abundance: -; CDR3aa: CASSVQGRLRLYEQYF; CDR3nt: TGTGCCAGCAGTGTACAGGGACGTCTACGTCTCTACGAGCAGTACTTC
v_gene: TRBV4-1; j_gene: TRBJ2-3; d_gene: TRBD1; abundance: -; CDR3aa: CASSQETTGTGFTDTQYF; CDR3nt: TGCGCCAGCAGCCAAGAAACCACGGGGACAGGGTTCACAGATACGCAGTATTTT
v_gene: TRBV19; j_gene: TRBJ2-5; d_gene: -; abundance: -; CDR3aa: CASSSGNQYQETQYF; CDR3nt: TGTGCCAGTAGTAGCGGGAACCAGTACCAAGAGACCCAGTACTTC
v_gene: TRBV11-2; j_gene: TRBJ1-1; d_gene: -; abundance: -; CDR3aa: CASSLGMNTEAFF; CDR3nt: TGTGCCAGCAGCTTAGGAATGAACACTGAAGCTTTCTTT
v_gene: TRBV5-1; j_gene: TRBJ1-4; d_gene: TRBD1; abundance: -; CDR3aa: CASSWFATGATEKLFF; CDR3nt: TGCGCCAGCAGCTGGTTCGCGACAGGGGCGACCGAAAAACTGTTTTTT
v_gene: TRBV5-4; j_gene: TRBJ2-7; d_gene: -; abundance: -; CDR3aa: CASSPGTSTPYEQYF; CDR3nt: TGTGCCAGCAGCCCAGGGACTTCAACCCCCTACGAGCAGTACTTC
v_gene: TRBV19; j_gene: TRBJ1-6; d_gene: -; abundance: -; CDR3aa: CASSPRTVLGSPLHF; CDR3nt: TGTGCCAGTAGTCCCCGGACGGTCTTGGGCTCACCCCTCCACTTT